This T cell receptor (beta chain) was observed in a study of cytomegalovirus exposure and HLA in healthy donors. Across the study: Ancestry clustering placed about four fifths of several hundred genotyped donors in the Caucasian-associated cluster. Broader study findings: TCR beta sequences reportedly predicted most subjects' HLA-A and HLA-B alleles accurately. Certain sequence variants were highly shared and formed a cluster, and this cluster was likely a sequencing artifact. In vitro data verified a few CMV-associated chains as specific for CMV antigens.

Note on this clone: Its antigen is unidentified.

This CDR3 is built from 12 residues. Trimming took 4 bases from V and 6 from J, leaving 9 bases between them. Germline V gives CDR1 SQVTM, CDR2 ANQGSEA. It was with 60 Vbeta and 13 Jbeta primers that the PCR ran. Using immunoSEQ multiplex PCR, the repertoire was profiled, and TCRdb retains in-frame clones only, with some absent. The data contain 100,000 or so clones, approximately 84% of them singletons. This sequence was found in a man younger than 30 in good health and CMV-seronegative. The V gene is TRBV29-1, the J gene TRBJ2-2; D might be TRBD1 (5 bases). Sequenced input: PBMCs. CDR3 sequence (DNA): TGCAGCGTTGGGCTAGGGGCCGGGGAGCTGTTTTTT. Protein sequence: CSVGLGAGELFF.